A selection of T cell receptor beta chains follows, all from one sample in a study of shared T cell receptors in the human thymus. The data were produced by immunoSEQ multiplex PCR, yet TCRdb's version contains in-frame clones alone and is incomplete. Seen here are roughly 710,000 clones, approximately 85% observed once, and the top ten hold roughly 0.01%. The same sample was also studied in work on human thymus T cells.

Sequencing was performed on thymocytes. These receptors were taken from a girl under two years old with a congenital heart defect. CDR3s include the opening cysteine and the closing phenylalanine or tryptophan. A D gene is named only where the DNA matches it firmly. Size values are once, few and many counts, or a class for expanded clones, and some rows have none.

d_call: TRBD1
clone_size: -
v_call: TRBV6-5
j_call: TRBJ2-1
cdr3_aa: CASSSRDRGDYNEQFF
cdr3_nt: TGTGCCAGCAGTTCCCGGGACAGAGGTGACTACAATGAGCAGTTCTTC

d_call: TRBD2
clone_size: -
v_call: TRBV11-2
j_call: TRBJ2-4
cdr3_aa: CASSLAGGRNIQYF
cdr3_nt: TGTGCCAGCAGCTTAGCGGGGGGGAGAAACATTCAGTACTTC

d_call: -
clone_size: -
v_call: TRBV28
j_call: TRBJ1-1
cdr3_aa: CASSFTGFTEAFF
cdr3_nt: TGTGCCAGCAGTTTCACAGGGTTCACTGAAGCTTTCTTT

d_call: TRBD1
clone_size: -
v_call: TRBV6-1
j_call: TRBJ1-5
cdr3_aa: CASRRDRGVNQPQHF
cdr3_nt: TGTGCCAGCAGACGGGACAGGGGCGTCAATCAGCCCCAGCATTTT

d_call: -
clone_size: -
v_call: TRBV2
j_call: TRBJ2-7
cdr3_aa: CASGHRGVFYEQYF
cdr3_nt: TGTGCCAGCGGCCACCGGGGTGTCTTCTACGAGCAGTACTTC

d_call: TRBD1
clone_size: -
v_call: TRBV10-3
j_call: TRBJ1-6
cdr3_aa: CAIRGQHNSPLHF
cdr3_nt: TGTGCCATCAGGGGACAGCATAATTCACCCCTCCACTTT

d_call: TRBD2
clone_size: -
v_call: TRBV12-5
j_call: TRBJ2-5
cdr3_aa: CASGLVRGSGGTQETQYF
cdr3_nt: TGTGCTAGTGGTTTGGTCCGAGGAAGCGGGGGAACCCAAGAGACCCAGTACTTC

d_call: TRBD1
clone_size: few
v_call: TRBV30
j_call: TRBJ1-1
cdr3_aa: CAWTQLTGGGAEAFF
cdr3_nt: TGTGCCTGGACCCAACTCACAGGGGGGGGAGCTGAAGCTTTCTTT

d_call: -
clone_size: -
v_call: TRBV9
j_call: TRBJ2-1
cdr3_aa: CASSVEGAGPNEQFF
cdr3_nt: TGTGCCAGCAGCGTAGAGGGGGCGGGGCCCAATGAGCAGTTCTTC

d_call: -
clone_size: -
v_call: TRBV6-5
j_call: TRBJ2-7
cdr3_aa: CASSQNRFSYEQYF
cdr3_nt: TGTGCCAGCAGCCAAAACAGGTTCTCCTACGAGCAGTACTTC

d_call: TRBD1
clone_size: -
v_call: TRBV4-3
j_call: TRBJ1-2
cdr3_aa: CASSPNDRVLANYGYTF
cdr3_nt: TGCGCCAGCAGCCCGAACGACAGGGTACTAGCTAACTATGGCTACACCTTC

d_call: TRBD1
clone_size: few
v_call: TRBV7-2
j_call: TRBJ2-5
cdr3_aa: CASSLVAQGAKTQYF
cdr3_nt: TGTGCCAGCAGCTTAGTAGCACAGGGGGCAAAGACCCAGTACTTC

d_call: TRBD2
clone_size: -
v_call: TRBV19
j_call: TRBJ2-7
cdr3_aa: CASSLRPTSGGTYEQYF
cdr3_nt: TGTGCCAGTAGTCTAAGACCGACTAGCGGGGGGACCTACGAGCAGTACTTC

d_call: -
clone_size: few
v_call: TRBV4-3
j_call: TRBJ1-5
cdr3_aa: CASSQEVDSNQPQHF
cdr3_nt: TGCGCCAGCAGCCAAGAGGTAGATAGCAATCAGCCCCAGCATTTT

d_call: -
clone_size: -
v_call: TRBV6-1
j_call: TRBJ1-6
cdr3_aa: CASSERPLIECNSSNSPLHF
cdr3_nt: TGTGCCAGCAGTGAAAGACCTTTGATTGAGTGTAATTCTAGTAATTCACCCCTCCACTTT

d_call: -
clone_size: -
v_call: TRBV25-1
j_call: TRBJ1-2
cdr3_aa: CASSEPVVDRNYGYTF
cdr3_nt: TGTGCCAGCAGTGAACCAGTCGTAGACAGGAACTATGGCTACACCTTC

d_call: TRBD1
clone_size: once
v_call: TRBV9
j_call: TRBJ2-2
cdr3_aa: CASSGTGGSTGELFF
cdr3_nt: TGTGCCAGCAGCGGGACAGGGGGCAGCACCGGGGAGCTGTTTTTT

d_call: TRBD1
clone_size: few
v_call: TRBV28
j_call: TRBJ2-5
cdr3_aa: CASCRDRRRWQETQYF
cdr3_nt: TGTGCCAGCTGCAGGGACAGGCGACGTTGGCAAGAGACCCAGTACTTC

d_call: -
clone_size: -
v_call: TRBV7-3
j_call: TRBJ2-2
cdr3_aa: CASSLGGGPGELFF
cdr3_nt: TGTGCCAGCAGCTTAGGGGGGGGGCCCGGGGAGCTGTTTTTT

d_call: -
clone_size: -
v_call: TRBV6-1
j_call: TRBJ1-5
cdr3_aa: CASSELVYSPNQPQHF
cdr3_nt: TGTGCCAGCAGTGAACTCGTGTACAGCCCCAATCAGCCCCAGCATTTT

d_call: TRBD1
clone_size: -
v_call: TRBV7-2
j_call: TRBJ2-1
cdr3_aa: CASSHRGPSSYNEQFF
cdr3_nt: TGTGCCAGCAGCCACAGGGGGCCCTCGTCCTACAATGAGCAGTTCTTC

d_call: TRBD1
clone_size: few
v_call: TRBV6-1
j_call: TRBJ1-2
cdr3_aa: CASSEAPGTVYGYTF
cdr3_nt: TGTGCCAGCAGTGAAGCGCCCGGGACAGTATATGGCTACACCTTC

d_call: -
clone_size: -
v_call: TRBV19
j_call: TRBJ2-7
cdr3_aa: CASSIDRHRQYEQYF
cdr3_nt: TGTGCCAGTAGTATAGATCGTCACAGGCAATACGAGCAGTACTTC

d_call: TRBD1
clone_size: -
v_call: TRBV15
j_call: TRBJ1-2
cdr3_aa: CATSRDRGDRGNYGYTF
cdr3_nt: TGTGCCACCAGCAGAGATCGGGGGGACAGGGGTAACTATGGCTACACCTTC

d_call: -
clone_size: once
v_call: TRBV9
j_call: TRBJ1-1
cdr3_aa: CASSVVDYRNTEAFF
cdr3_nt: TGTGCCAGCAGCGTAGTAGACTACCGGAACACTGAAGCTTTCTTT

d_call: -
clone_size: -
v_call: TRBV29-1
j_call: TRBJ1-2
cdr3_aa: CSVRRGTRSSYTF
cdr3_nt: TGCAGCGTTCGGCGGGGGACTAGATCCTCCTACACCTTC

d_call: -
clone_size: -
v_call: TRBV5-1
j_call: TRBJ1-4
cdr3_aa: CASSLWFSQEKLFF
cdr3_nt: TGCGCCAGCAGCTTGTGGTTTAGCCAAGAAAAACTGTTTTTT

d_call: -
clone_size: -
v_call: TRBV5-1
j_call: TRBJ1-1
cdr3_aa: CASSKNGGGNTEAFF
cdr3_nt: TGCGCCAGCAGTAAGAACGGGGGTGGGAACACTGAAGCTTTCTTT

d_call: TRBD2
clone_size: -
v_call: TRBV25-1
j_call: TRBJ2-3
cdr3_aa: CATEGLAGADSTDTQYF
cdr3_nt: TGTGCCACTGAGGGACTAGCGGGGGCCGATAGCACAGATACGCAGTATTTT

d_call: -
clone_size: few
v_call: TRBV7-3
j_call: TRBJ2-3
cdr3_aa: CASSPVGARADTQYF
cdr3_nt: TGTGCCAGCAGCCCAGTGGGGGCCCGGGCAGATACGCAGTATTTT

d_call: -
clone_size: -
v_call: TRBV19
j_call: TRBJ1-1
cdr3_aa: CASSIKGGEDTEAFF
cdr3_nt: TGTGCCAGTAGTATCAAGGGCGGGGAGGACACTGAAGCTTTCTTT

d_call: TRBD2
clone_size: -
v_call: TRBV7-2
j_call: TRBJ2-7
cdr3_aa: CASSFAGGYEQYF
cdr3_nt: TGTGCCAGCAGCTTCGCGGGGGGTTACGAGCAGTACTTC

d_call: TRBD1
clone_size: -
v_call: TRBV7-9
j_call: TRBJ2-5
cdr3_aa: CASSRLGQGKETQYF
cdr3_nt: TGTGCCAGCAGCCGCCTAGGACAGGGGAAAGAGACCCAGTACTTC

d_call: TRBD1
clone_size: -
v_call: TRBV7-9
j_call: TRBJ1-1
cdr3_aa: CASSLGYRGGNTEAFF
cdr3_nt: TGTGCCAGCAGCTTAGGCTACAGGGGCGGGAACACTGAAGCTTTCTTT

d_call: -
clone_size: -
v_call: TRBV19
j_call: TRBJ2-2
cdr3_aa: CASSIVRAGELFF
cdr3_nt: TGTGCCAGTAGTATAGTCCGGGCCGGGGAGCTGTTTTTT

d_call: TRBD2
clone_size: -
v_call: TRBV14
j_call: TRBJ2-1
cdr3_aa: CASSQDGGGAENEQFF
cdr3_nt: TGTGCCAGCAGCCAAGACGGCGGGGGGGCCGAAAATGAGCAGTTCTTC

d_call: TRBD1
clone_size: -
v_call: TRBV2
j_call: TRBJ2-7
cdr3_aa: CASTRVKQGETYEQYF
cdr3_nt: TGTGCCAGCACGCGGGTAAAACAGGGGGAAACCTACGAGCAGTACTTC

d_call: TRBD1
clone_size: -
v_call: TRBV4-1
j_call: TRBJ2-7
cdr3_aa: CASSQDRQGSSYEQYF
cdr3_nt: TGCGCCAGCAGCCAAGATAGACAGGGCAGCTCCTACGAGCAGTACTTC

d_call: -
clone_size: -
v_call: TRBV10-3
j_call: TRBJ1-4
cdr3_aa: CAISNTDSTNEKLFF
cdr3_nt: TGTGCCATCAGTAATACAGATTCAACTAATGAAAAACTGTTTTTT

d_call: TRBD2
clone_size: -
v_call: TRBV2
j_call: TRBJ2-2
cdr3_aa: CASREGLAGVDGELFF
cdr3_nt: TGTGCCAGCAGGGAGGGACTAGCGGGGGTTGACGGGGAGCTGTTTTTT

d_call: -
clone_size: -
v_call: TRBV7-9
j_call: TRBJ2-1
cdr3_aa: CASSSRRASDGEQFF
cdr3_nt: TGTGCCAGCAGCTCCCGGAGGGCCTCGGACGGTGAGCAGTTCTTC

d_call: TRBD2
clone_size: -
v_call: TRBV6-1
j_call: TRBJ2-3
cdr3_aa: CASRGGRCYTQYF
cdr3_nt: TGTGCCAGCAGGGGAGGGAGGTGCTATACGCAGTATTTT

d_call: -
clone_size: -
v_call: TRBV9
j_call: TRBJ2-1
cdr3_aa: CASSIGTRGEQFF
cdr3_nt: TGTGCCAGCAGCATCGGGACAAGGGGTGAGCAGTTCTTC

d_call: TRBD2
clone_size: -
v_call: TRBV6-1
j_call: TRBJ2-7
cdr3_aa: CASRQTSGGFYEQYF
cdr3_nt: TGTGCCAGCAGACAAACTAGCGGGGGGTTCTACGAGCAGTACTTC

d_call: -
clone_size: -
v_call: TRBV9
j_call: TRBJ1-3
cdr3_aa: CASSRKLSGNTIYF
cdr3_nt: TGTGCCAGCAGTCGTAAGTTGAGTGGAAACACCATATATTTT

d_call: TRBD1
clone_size: -
v_call: TRBV6-5
j_call: TRBJ1-6
cdr3_aa: CASSYSGDSGSPLHF
cdr3_nt: TGTGCCAGCAGTTACTCGGGGGACAGCGGTTCACCCCTCCACTTT

d_call: TRBD1
clone_size: -
v_call: TRBV5-1
j_call: TRBJ2-7
cdr3_aa: CASSSGTGGEQYF
cdr3_nt: TGCGCCAGCAGCTCGGGGACAGGGGGCGAGCAGTACTTC

d_call: TRBD2
clone_size: -
v_call: TRBV2
j_call: TRBJ2-1
cdr3_aa: CASSTGTSGGNEQFF
cdr3_nt: TGTGCCAGCAGTACCGGGACTAGCGGGGGAAATGAGCAGTTCTTC